These 10 T cell receptor beta chains came from one sample sequenced in a study of beta chain features in type 1 diabetes. Investigators reverse transcribed all isolated RNA, so they sequenced expressed TCRB transcripts. Clones were sequenced by immunoSEQ multiplex PCR, and TCRdb holds only the in-frame ones, with some missing. Here the sample spans 200,000 to 250,000 clones, 68% being singletons. The sequencing sample was made of naive CD4+ T cells from blood. The receptors originated from a man aged 30-40 years in good health.

The chain joins TRBV30 to TRBJ2-7; TRBD2 is a possible D gene (6 bases). Trimming left V 0 bases short and J 6 bases short, with 12 bases between. The CDR3 spans 13 residues. Germline CDR1 GTSNPN, CDR2 SVGIG (reference sequence). CDR3 coding DNA: TGTGCCTGGAGTGTAGGCGGGATCGCCGAGCAGTACTTC. This sequence encodes CAWSVGGIAEQYF. Full variable domain (rest looked up from reference TRBV30 and TRBJ2-7): SQTIHQWPATLVQPVGSPLSLECTVEGTSNPNLYWYRQAAGRGLQLLFYSVGIGQISSEVPQNLSASRPQDRQFILSSKKLLLSDSGFYLCAWSVGGIAEQYFGPGTRLTVT.

This clone was observed a handful of times. This rearrangement joins TRBV30 to TRBJ2-5; unclear D gene. The V and J ends lost 1 base and 5 bases respectively, with 8 bases between them. Germline loops: CDR1 GTSNPN, CDR2 SVGIG (reference sequence). This CDR3 spans 12 amino acids. The CDR3 sequence is CAWSGSIETQYF. CDR3 coding DNA: TGTGCCTGGAGTGGATCGATTGAGACCCAGTACTTC.

The chain employs TRBV30 and TRBJ2-3; D gene ambiguous. The germline V gene encodes CDR1 GTSNPN and CDR2 SVGIG (reference sequence). Trimming stripped 2 bases from V and 0 bases from J, with 9 bases between. The CDR3 spans 14 residues. CDR3 residues: CAWSIGLSTDTQYF. DNA of the CDR3: TGTGCCTGGAGTATAGGGTTAAGCACAGATACGCAGTATTTT.

Concerning this clone: This same CDR3 is encoded by further DNA sequences in the sample. The rearrangement links TRBV29-1 to TRBJ2-7, with D possibly being TRBD1 (6 bases). The CDR3 totals 11 residues. Per germline, CDR1 SQVTM and CDR2 ANQGSEA. The V end lost 6 bases, the J end lost 1 base, and 7 bases lay between the germline ends. The CDR3 loop reads CSVRGSYEQYF. The CDR3 bases are TGCAGCGTCAGGGGTTCCTACGAGCAGTACTTC.

CDR3 in DNA: TGTGCCCTCGGGCCCTCCTACGAGCAGTACTTC. It encodes CALGPSYEQYF. V gene TRBV30 combines with J gene TRBJ2-7, with D hard to call. Germline CDR1 and CDR2: GTSNPN and SVGIG (reference sequence). The CDR3 extends over 11 amino acids. Trimming shortened V by 8 bases and J by 0 bases, and 8 bases separated the two germline ends.

The V and J genes are TRBV29-1 and TRBJ1-1, with 12 positions matching TRBD1. The CDR3 is 16 residues long. V lost 6 bases and J lost 3; bases outside the gene matches: 11. Germline V gene data show CDR1 as SQVTM and CDR2 as ANQGSEA. DNA for the CDR3: TGCAGCGTCCCCGGGACAGGGGGCTTTAGGGACACTGAAGCTTTCTTT. Protein sequence: CSVPGTGGFRDTEAFF.

This chain joins TRBV29-1 and TRBJ2-4; TRBD1 or TRBD2 may be the D gene (5 bases each). The CDR3 consists of 15 residues. Per the germline V gene, CDR1 is SQVTM and CDR2 is ANQGSEA. V dropped 1 base and J dropped 0 bases, with 10 bases sitting between them. The CDR3 loop reads CSVEGRGRAKNIQYF. The CDR3 coding sequence is TGCAGCGTTGAAGGCCGGGGCCGAGCCAAAAACATTCAGTACTTC.

This chain links TRBV5-1 with TRBJ1-1, with D unresolved. The CDR3 extends over 14 amino acids. The germline gives CDR1 SGHRS, CDR2 YFSETQ. V lost 2 bases to trimming and J lost 3 bases, with 11 bases between them. The CDR3 loop reads CASSFRPRDTEAFF. CDR3 in DNA: TGCGCCAGCAGCTTTAGGCCACGGGACACTGAAGCTTTCTTT.

The chain joins TRBV30 to TRBJ1-1, with TRBD1 identical over 7 bases. Germline assignment: CDR1 GTSNPN and CDR2 SVGIG (reference sequence). With V trimmed by 3 bases and J by 4 bases, 8 bases remained unmatched. The CDR3 extends over 14 amino acids. Here the CDR3 DNA reads TGTGCCTGGAGCGCTAGGACAGGAGGCACTGAAGCTTTCTTT. Translated, it gives CAWSARTGGTEAFF.

The chain joins TRBV7-9 to TRBJ2-3; maybe TRBD2 (5 bases). Germline assignment: CDR1 SEHNR and CDR2 FQNEAQ (reference sequence). Trimming pared 5 bases from V and 6 bases from J, leaving 12 bases between. The CDR3 has 13 residues. For the CDR3, the DNA is TGTGCCAGCAGCCTTACGGGGTCTGATACGCAGTATTTT. Protein product: CASSLTGSDTQYF.